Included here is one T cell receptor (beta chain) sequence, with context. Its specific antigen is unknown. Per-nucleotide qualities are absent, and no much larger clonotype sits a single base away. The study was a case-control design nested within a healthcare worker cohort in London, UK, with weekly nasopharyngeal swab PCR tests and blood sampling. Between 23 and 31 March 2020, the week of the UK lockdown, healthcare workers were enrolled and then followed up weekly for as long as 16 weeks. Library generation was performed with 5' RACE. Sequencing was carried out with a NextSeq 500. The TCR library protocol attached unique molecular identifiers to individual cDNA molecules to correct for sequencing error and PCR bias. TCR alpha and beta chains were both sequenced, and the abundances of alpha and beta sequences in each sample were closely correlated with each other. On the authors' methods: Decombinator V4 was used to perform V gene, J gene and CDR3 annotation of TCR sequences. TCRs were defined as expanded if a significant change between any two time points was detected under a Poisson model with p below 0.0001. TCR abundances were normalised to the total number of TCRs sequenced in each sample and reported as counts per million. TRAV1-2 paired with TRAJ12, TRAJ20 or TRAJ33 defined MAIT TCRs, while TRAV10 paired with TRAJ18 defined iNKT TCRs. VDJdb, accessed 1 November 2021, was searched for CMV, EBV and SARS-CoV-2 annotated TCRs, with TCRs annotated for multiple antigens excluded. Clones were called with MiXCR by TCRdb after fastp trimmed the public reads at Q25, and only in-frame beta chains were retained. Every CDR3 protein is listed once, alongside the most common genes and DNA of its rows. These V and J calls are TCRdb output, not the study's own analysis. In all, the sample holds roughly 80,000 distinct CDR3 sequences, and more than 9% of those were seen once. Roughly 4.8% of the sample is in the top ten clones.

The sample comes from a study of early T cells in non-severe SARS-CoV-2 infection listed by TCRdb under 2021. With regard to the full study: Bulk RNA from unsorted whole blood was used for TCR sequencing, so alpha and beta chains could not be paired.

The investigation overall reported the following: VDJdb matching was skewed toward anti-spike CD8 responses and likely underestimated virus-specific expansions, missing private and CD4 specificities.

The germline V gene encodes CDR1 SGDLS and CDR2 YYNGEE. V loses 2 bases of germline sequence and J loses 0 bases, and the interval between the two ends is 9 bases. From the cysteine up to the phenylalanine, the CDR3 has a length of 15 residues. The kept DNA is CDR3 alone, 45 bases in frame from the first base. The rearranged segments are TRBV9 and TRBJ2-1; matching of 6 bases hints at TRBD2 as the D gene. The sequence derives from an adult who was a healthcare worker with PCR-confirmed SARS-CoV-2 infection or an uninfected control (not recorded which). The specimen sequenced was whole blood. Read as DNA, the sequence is TGTGCCAGCAGCGTGCGGGAAGGCTCCTACAATGAGCAGTTCTTC. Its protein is CASSVREGSYNEQFF.